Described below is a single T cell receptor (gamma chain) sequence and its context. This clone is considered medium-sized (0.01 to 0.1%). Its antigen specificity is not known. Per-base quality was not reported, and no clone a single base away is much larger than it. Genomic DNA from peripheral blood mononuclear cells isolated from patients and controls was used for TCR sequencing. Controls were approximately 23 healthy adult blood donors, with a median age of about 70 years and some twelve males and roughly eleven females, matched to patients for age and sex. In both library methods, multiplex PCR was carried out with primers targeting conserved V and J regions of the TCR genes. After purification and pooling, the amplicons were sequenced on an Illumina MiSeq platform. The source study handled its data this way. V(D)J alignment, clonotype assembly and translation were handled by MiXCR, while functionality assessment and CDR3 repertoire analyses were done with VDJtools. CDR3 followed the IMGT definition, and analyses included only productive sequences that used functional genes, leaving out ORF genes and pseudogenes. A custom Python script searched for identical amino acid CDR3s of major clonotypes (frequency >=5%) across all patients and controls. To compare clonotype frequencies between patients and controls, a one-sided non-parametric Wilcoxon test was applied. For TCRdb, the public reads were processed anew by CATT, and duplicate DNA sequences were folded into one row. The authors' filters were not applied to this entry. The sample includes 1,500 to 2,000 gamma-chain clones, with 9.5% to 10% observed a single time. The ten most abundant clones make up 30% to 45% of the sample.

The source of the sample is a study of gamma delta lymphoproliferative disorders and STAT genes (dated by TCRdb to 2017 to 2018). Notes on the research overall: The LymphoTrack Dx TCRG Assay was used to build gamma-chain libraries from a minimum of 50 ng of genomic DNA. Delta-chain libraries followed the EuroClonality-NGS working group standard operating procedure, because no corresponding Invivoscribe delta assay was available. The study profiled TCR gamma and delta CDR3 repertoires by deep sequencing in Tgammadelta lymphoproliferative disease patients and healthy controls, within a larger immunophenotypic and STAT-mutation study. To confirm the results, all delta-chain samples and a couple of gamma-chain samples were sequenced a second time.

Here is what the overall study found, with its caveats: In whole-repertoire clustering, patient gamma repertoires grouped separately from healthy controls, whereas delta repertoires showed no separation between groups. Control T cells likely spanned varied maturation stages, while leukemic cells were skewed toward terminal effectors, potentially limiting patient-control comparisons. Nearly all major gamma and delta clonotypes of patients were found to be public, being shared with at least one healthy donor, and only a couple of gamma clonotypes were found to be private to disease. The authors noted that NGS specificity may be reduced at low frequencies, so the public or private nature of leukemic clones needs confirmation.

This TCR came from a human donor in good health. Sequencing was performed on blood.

In nucleotides, the sequence is TGTGCCTTGTGGCGCCAAGAGTTGGGCAAAAAAATCAAGGTATTT. Its coded protein is CALWRQELGKKIKVF. The chain couples TRGV9 to TRGJP. The J gene, missing from TCRdb, was assigned here through DNA to germline matching. The germline V and J ends show losses of 6 bases and 4 bases respectively, and no gene match explains 3 bases of the junction. The CDR3 contains 15 residues, cysteine and phenylalanine counted. Left in the record is the CDR3 DNA by itself, 45 bases read in frame from the first base. Based on the germline V gene (reference sequence), the CDR1 and CDR2 sequences are GITISATS and ISYDGTV.